This T cell receptor (beta chain) was retrieved from a study of regulatory T cells in long-lasting Graves disease. CDR3 regions were amplified by Arm-PCR using iRepertoire HTBI primers to build TCR beta libraries. TCRdb called the multiplex PCR reads again in MiXCR, with one record for every CDR3 protein. The sample consists of hundreds of thousands of distinct CDR3 sequences, approximately 15% of them appearing once. Indicated time point: newly diagnosed GD, antithyroid drugs for less than 3 months. Generation of the TCR library employed RNA extracted from PBMCs. This sample also belongs to another study, concerning T cells in Graves' hyperthyroidism and ophthalmopathy. Per that study: RT-PCR in the first round (using the HTBI primer set) targeted the TCR CDR3.

Specimen: peripheral blood mononuclear cells (PBMCs), collected at new diagnosis, from a patient treated with antithyroid drugs. The sequence was collected from a woman under 40 with Graves disease.

The CDR3 sequence: CASSPKDTRTLAFF. The CDR3 nucleotides are TGTGCCAGCAGCCCCAAGGACACCAGAACATTAGCTTTCTTT. The chain recombines TRBV5-4 with TRBJ1-1, with a possible D match to TRBD1 (5 bases). The CDR3 is 14 residues long. The V gene lost 4 bases and the J gene lost 10 bases, with 20 bases spanning the gap. In germline, CDR1 is SGHNT, CDR2 YYREEE (reference sequence).